This T cell receptor (beta chain) was identified during a study of shared clonotypes between healthy human individuals. Findings of the study overall: Genetic and exposure-history diversity was limited by the small donor number.

Deep-level running was used for the assay. The authors split each subset's genomic DNA evenly across several immunoSEQ plates. Assay used: immunoSEQ multiplex PCR; TCRdb lists only in-frame clones, some missing. The profile shows roughly 2,000,000 clones, around 96% of them singletons. Terminally differentiated effector memory CD45RA+ cells were left out of the naive CD8 fraction, which was CD45RO-negative and positively selected for CCR7. Points on this clone: Its antigen is not identified.

This CDR3 is 15 amino acids long. The J segment lost 0 bases and the V segment lost 6 bases, leaving 4 bases of the junction unmatched. Germline CDR1 reads MNHNS; CDR2 reads SASEGT. V usage is TRBV6-1 and J usage is TRBJ1-1, with 10 bases aligning to TRBD1. Material for sequencing was naive CD8+ T cells sorted from blood. This receptor was taken from a man between 18 and 35 years old in good health. CDR3 nucleotides: TGTGCCAGCAGCGCCGGACAGGGGGTGAACACTGAAGCTTTCTTT. The encoded protein is CASSAGQGVNTEAFF.